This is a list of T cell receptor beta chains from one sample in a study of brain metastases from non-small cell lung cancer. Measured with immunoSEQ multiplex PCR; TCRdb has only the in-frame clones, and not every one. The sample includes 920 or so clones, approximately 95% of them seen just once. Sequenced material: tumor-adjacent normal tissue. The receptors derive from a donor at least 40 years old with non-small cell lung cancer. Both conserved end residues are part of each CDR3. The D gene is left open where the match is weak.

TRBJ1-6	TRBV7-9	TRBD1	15	CASSPGTGPNSPLHF	TGTGCCAGCAGCCCCGGGACAGGGCCCAATTCACCCCTCCACTTT
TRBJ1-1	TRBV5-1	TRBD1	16	CASSIRTGSMNTEAFF	TGCGCCAGCAGCATACGGACAGGGAGTATGAACACTGAAGCTTTCTTT
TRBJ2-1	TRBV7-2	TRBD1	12	CASSYRGHEQFF	TGTGCTAGCAGCTACAGGGGGCATGAGCAGTTCTTC
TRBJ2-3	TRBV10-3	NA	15	CAISEGSGSTDTQYF	TGTGCCATCAGTGAGGGAAGCGGGAGCACAGATACGCAGTATTTT
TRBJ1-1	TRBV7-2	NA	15	CASILGSGAVTEAFF	TGTGCCAGCATCCTGGGCTCAGGGGCGGTCACTGAAGCTTTCTTT
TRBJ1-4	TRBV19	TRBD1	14	CASSLRDRVGLLFF	TGTGCCAGTAGTTTACGGGACAGGGTAGGCCTGCTGTTTTTT
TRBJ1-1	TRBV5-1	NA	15	CASSLDSSMNTEAFF	TGCGCCAGCAGCTTGGACAGCTCCATGAACACTGAAGCTTTCTTT
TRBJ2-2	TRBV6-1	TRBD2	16	CASSELAGGRTGELFF	TGTGCCAGCAGTGAACTAGCGGGGGGCAGAACCGGGGAGCTGTTTTTT
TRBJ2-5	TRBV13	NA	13	CASSLYGQETQYF	TGTGCCAGCAGCTTATACGGGCAAGAGACCCAGTACTTC
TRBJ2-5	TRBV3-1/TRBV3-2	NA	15	CASSQEALVIKTQYF	TGTGCCAGCAGCCAAGAAGCCCTAGTTATAAAGACCCAGTACTTC
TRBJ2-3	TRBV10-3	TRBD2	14	CAIAGGKSTDTQYF	TGTGCCATAGCGGGGGGGAAGAGCACAGATACGCAGTATTTT